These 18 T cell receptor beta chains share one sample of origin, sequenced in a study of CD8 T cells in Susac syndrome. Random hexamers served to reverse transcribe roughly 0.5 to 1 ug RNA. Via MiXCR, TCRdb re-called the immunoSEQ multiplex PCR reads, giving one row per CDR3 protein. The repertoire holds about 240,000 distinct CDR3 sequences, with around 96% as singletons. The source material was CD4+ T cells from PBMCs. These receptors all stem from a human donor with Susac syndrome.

This chain's CDR3 is CASSLVPTYNEQFF. In DNA, the CDR3 is TGTGCCAGCAGCTTAGTTCCCACCTACAATGAGCAGTTCTTC. The rearrangement uses TRBV7-9 and TRBJ2-1; unclear D gene. Looked up from germline, CDR1 is SEHNR and CDR2 is FQNEAQ (reference sequence). V dropped 1 base and J dropped 2 bases, with 6 bases sitting between them. CDR3 length: 14 residues.

CDR3 sequence reads: CSARVTGTLEAFF. As DNA, the CDR3 is TGCAGTGCTAGAGTGACAGGAACACTTGAAGCTTTCTTT. This rearrangement joins TRBV20-1 to TRBJ1-1; TRBD1 is a possible D gene (6 bases). Trimming pared 1 base from V and 7 bases from J, leaving 13 bases between. In germline, CDR1 is DFQATT, CDR2 SNEGSKA (reference sequence). The CDR3 runs 13 residues.

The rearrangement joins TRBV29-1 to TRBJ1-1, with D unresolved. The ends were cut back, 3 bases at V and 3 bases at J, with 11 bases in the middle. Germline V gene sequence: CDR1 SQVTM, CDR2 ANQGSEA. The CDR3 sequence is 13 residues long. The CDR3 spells CSVDSIPYTEAFF. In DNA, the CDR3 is TGCAGCGTTGATTCAATTCCCTACACTGAAGCTTTCTTT.

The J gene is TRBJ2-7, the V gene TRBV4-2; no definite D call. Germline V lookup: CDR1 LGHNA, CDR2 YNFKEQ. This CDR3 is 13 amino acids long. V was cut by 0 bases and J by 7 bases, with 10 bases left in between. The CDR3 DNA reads TGTGCCAGCAGCCAAGATAGATCGAGGGAGCAGTACTTC. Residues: CASSQDRSREQYF.

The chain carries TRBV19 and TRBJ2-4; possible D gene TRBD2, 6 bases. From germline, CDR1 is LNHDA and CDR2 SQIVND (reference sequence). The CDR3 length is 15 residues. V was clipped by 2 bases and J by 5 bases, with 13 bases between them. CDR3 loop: CASSIRREWENIQYF. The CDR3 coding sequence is TGTGCCAGTAGTATAAGGAGGGAATGGGAAAACATTCAGTACTTC.

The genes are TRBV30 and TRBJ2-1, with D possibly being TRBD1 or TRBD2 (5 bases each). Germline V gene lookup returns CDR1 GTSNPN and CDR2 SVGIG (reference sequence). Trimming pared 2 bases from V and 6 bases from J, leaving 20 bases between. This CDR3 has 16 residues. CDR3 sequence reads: CAWSQAGTPPPNEQFF. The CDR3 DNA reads TGTGCCTGGAGTCAGGCCGGGACCCCTCCGCCCAATGAGCAGTTCTTC.

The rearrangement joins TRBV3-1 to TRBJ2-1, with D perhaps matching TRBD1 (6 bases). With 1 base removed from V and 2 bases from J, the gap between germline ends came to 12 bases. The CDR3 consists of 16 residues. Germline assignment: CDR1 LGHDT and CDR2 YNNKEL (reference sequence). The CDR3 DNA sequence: TGTGCCAGCAGCCAAGTCCACCGGGACACCTACAATGAGCAGTTCTTC. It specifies CASSQVHRDTYNEQFF.

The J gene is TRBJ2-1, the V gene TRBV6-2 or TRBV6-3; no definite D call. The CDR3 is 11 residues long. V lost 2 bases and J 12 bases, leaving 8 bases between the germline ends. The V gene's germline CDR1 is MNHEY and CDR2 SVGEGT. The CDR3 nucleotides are TGTGCCAGCAGTTACATCAATAGGCAGTTCTTC. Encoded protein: CASSYINRQFF.

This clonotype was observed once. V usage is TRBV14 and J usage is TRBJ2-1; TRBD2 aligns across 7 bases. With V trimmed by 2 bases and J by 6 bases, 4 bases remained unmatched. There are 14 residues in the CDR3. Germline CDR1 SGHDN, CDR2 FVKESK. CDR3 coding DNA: TGTGCCAGCAGCCAACTGACTAGCTTCAATGAGCAGTTCTTC. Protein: CASSQLTSFNEQFF.

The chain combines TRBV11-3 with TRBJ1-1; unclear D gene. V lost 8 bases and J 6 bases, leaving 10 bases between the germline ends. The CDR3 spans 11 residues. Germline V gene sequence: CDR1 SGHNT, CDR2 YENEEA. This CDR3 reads CASGRGSEAFF. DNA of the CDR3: TGTGCCAGCGGAAGAGGTTCTGAAGCTTTCTTT. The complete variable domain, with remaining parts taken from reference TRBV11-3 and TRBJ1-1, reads EAGVVQSPRYKIIEKKQPVAFWCNPISGHNTLYWYLQNLGQGPELLIRYENEEAVDDSQLPKDRFSAERLKGVDSTLKIQPAELGDSAVYLCASGRGSEAFFGQGTRLTVV.

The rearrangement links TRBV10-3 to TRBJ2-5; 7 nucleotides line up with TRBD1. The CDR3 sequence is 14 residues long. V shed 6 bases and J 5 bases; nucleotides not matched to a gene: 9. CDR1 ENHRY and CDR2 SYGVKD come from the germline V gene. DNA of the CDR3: TGTGCCATCAGACAGGGGTCGGCGGAGGAGACCCAGTACTTC. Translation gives CAIRQGSAEETQYF.

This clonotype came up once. The CDR3 region has the DNA TGCGCCAGCAGCCAAGGGGTAGACATACTTCGCTATGGCTACACCTTC. Residues: CASSQGVDILRYGYTF. This rearrangement joins TRBV4-1 to TRBJ1-2; D is unclear. Per the germline V gene, CDR1 is MGHRA and CDR2 is YSYEKL. Trimming cost V 1 base and J 4 bases, with 16 bases left between them. CDR3 size: 16 residues.

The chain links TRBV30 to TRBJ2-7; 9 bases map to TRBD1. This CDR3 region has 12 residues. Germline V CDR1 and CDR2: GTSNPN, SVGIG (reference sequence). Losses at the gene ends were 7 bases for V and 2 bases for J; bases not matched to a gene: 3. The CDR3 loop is CASGQGAYEQYF. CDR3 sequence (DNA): TGTGCCTCGGGACAGGGAGCCTACGAGCAGTACTTC.

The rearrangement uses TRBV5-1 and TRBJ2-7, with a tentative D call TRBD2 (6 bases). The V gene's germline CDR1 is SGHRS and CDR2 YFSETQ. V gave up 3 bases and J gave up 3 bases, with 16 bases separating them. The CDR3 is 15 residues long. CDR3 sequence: CASSSGPMGGYEQYF. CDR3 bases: TGCGCCAGCAGCTCCGGGCCCATGGGAGGCTACGAGCAGTACTTC.

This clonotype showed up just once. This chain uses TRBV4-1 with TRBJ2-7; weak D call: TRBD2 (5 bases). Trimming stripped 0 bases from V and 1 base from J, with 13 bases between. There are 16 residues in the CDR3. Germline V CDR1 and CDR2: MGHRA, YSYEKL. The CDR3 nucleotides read TGCGCCAGCAGCCAAGATATCGGGGTCTCATCCTACGAGCAGTACTTC. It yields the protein CASSQDIGVSSYEQYF.

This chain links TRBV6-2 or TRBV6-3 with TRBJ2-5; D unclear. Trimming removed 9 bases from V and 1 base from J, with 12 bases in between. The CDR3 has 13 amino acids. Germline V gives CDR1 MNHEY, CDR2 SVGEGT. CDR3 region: CASRWTGQETQYF. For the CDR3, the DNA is TGTGCCAGTCGGTGGACGGGCCAAGAGACCCAGTACTTC.

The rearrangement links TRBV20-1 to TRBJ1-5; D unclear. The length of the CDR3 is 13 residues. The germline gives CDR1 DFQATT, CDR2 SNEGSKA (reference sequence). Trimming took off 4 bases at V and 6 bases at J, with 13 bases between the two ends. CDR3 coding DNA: TGCAGTGCTACGCGGGATTCAGGTCAGCCCCAGCATTTT. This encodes CSATRDSGQPQHF.

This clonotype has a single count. The CDR3 DNA reads as TGCAGTGCTACCGGGAAAAAGAGACAGAACACTGAAGCTTTCTTT. Its translation: CSATGKKRQNTEAFF. The chain recombines TRBV20-1 with TRBJ1-1; D unresolved. Per the germline V gene, CDR1 is DFQATT and CDR2 is SNEGSKA (reference sequence). The CDR3 runs 15 residues. Trimming cost V 4 bases and J 1 base, with 16 bases left between them.